These 9 T cell receptor beta chains originate from one sample sequenced in a study of graft-versus-host responses after intestinal transplantation. Irradiated, violet-dye-labeled stimulators (around 200,000) were plated alongside around 200,000 CFSE-labeled responders. Here immunoSEQ multiplex PCR was the method, and the copy in TCRdb shows in-frame clones only, minus some. The table lists around 21,000 clones, around 47% of them singletons. The specimen comprised alloreactive CD8+ T cells from a mixed lymphocyte reaction culture, sampled before transplantation. Subset reported: CFSE-low proliferating T cells sorted from roughly six-day pre-transplant mixed lymphocyte reaction (GvH or HvG direction). Receptors originate from a human patient who was an organ donor for intestinal transplantation.

V usage is TRBV5-4 and J usage is TRBJ2-5, with a possible D match to TRBD1 (6 bases). The CDR3 covers 13 residues. Trimming took 4 bases from V and 3 from J, leaving 10 bases between them. Germline assignment: CDR1 SGHNT and CDR2 YYREEE (reference sequence). CDR3 residues: CASSQGQKETQYF. The CDR3 DNA reads TGTGCCAGCAGCCAAGGACAGAAAGAGACCCAGTACTTC. Full variable domain (outside the CDR3, taken from reference TRBV5-4 and TRBJ2-5): ETGVTQSPTHLIKTRGQQVTLRCSSQSGHNTVSWYQQALGQGPQFIFQYYREEENGRGNFPPRFSGLQFPNYSSELNVNALELDDSALYLCASSQGQKETQYFGPGTRLLVL.

This sequence joins TRBV7-6 and TRBJ2-7; 14 nucleotides align to TRBD2. J gave up 1 base and V 2 bases, and 13 bases lay outside the gene matches. From germline, CDR1 is SGHVS and CDR2 FNYEAQ. The CDR3 is 20 amino acids. CDR3 loop: CASSLNPSGTSGSRSYEQYF. The CDR3 DNA follows: TGTGCCAGCAGCTTAAACCCCTCCGGGACTAGCGGGAGTCGGTCCTACGAGCAGTACTTC. Full variable domain (missing parts from reference TRBV7-6 and TRBJ2-7): GAGVSQSPRYKVTKRGQDVALRCDPISGHVSLYWYRQALGQGPEFLTYFNYEAQQDKSGLPNDRFSAERPEGSISTLTIQRTEQRDSAMYRCASSLNPSGTSGSRSYEQYFGPGTRLTVT.

This rearrangement joins TRBV7-8 to TRBJ2-1; 9 nucleotides line up with TRBD2. Germline trimming cut 3 bases from V and 8 bases from J; bases unmatched to any gene: 8. There are 15 residues in the CDR3. Germline V gene data show CDR1 as SGHVS and CDR2 as FQNEAQ. In nucleotides, the CDR3 is TGTGCCAGCAGCTTTGTACTAGCGGGTCTCGATGAGCAGTTCTTC. This translates into CASSFVLAGLDEQFF.

This clone was seen just once. This chain connects TRBV28 to TRBJ2-3; possibly TRBD2 for D (5 bases). The ends were cut back, 7 bases at V and 7 bases at J, with 21 bases in the middle. CDR3 length: 15 amino acids. The germline gives CDR1 MDHEN, CDR2 SYDVKM. CDR3 nucleotide sequence: TGTGCCAGCACCCCTCGGCGACTAACAGCGAATACGCAGTATTTT. Protein sequence: CASTPRRLTANTQYF. Based on the CDR3 plus reference TRBV28 and TRBJ2-3, the full variable domain is DVKVTQSSRYLVKRTGEKVFLECVQDMDHENMFWYRQDPGLGLRLIYFSYDVKMKEKGDIPEGYSVSREKKERFSLILESASTNQTSMYLCASTPRRLTANTQYFGPGTRLTVL.

In the case of this clone: Since a much larger clone is just one base distant, this may be a read error. The chain combines TRBV4-2 with TRBJ2-2; D gene ambiguous. CDR1 is LGHNA, CDR2 YNFKEQ, per germline. CDR3 size: 13 residues. Trimming took 1 base from V and 4 from J, leaving 4 bases between them. CDR3 amino acids: CASSQGGTGELFF. The CDR3 bases are TGTGCCAGCAGCCAAGGTGGCACCGGGGAGCTGTTTTTT.

This clone was recorded a few times. The chain uses TRBV2 and TRBJ1-1; TRBD1 might be the D (5 bases). Trimming took off 8 bases at V and 5 bases at J, with 12 bases between the two ends. There are 12 residues in the CDR3. CDR1 and CDR2 (germline): SNHLY, FYNNEI. DNA for the CDR3: TGTGCCAGCCCTTCCGGGGGTACTGAAGCTTTCTTT. Translating gives CASPSGGTEAFF.

This clone has a handful of counts. The rearrangement links TRBV27 to TRBJ2-2; the D call may be TRBD1 or TRBD2 (5 bases each). CDR1 MNHEY and CDR2 SMNVEV come from the germline V gene (reference sequence). V lost 5 bases and J 6 bases, leaving 13 bases between the germline ends. This CDR3 is 14 amino acids long. The CDR3 is CASSPTGGAGELFF. DNA for the CDR3: TGTGCCAGCAGTCCTACTGGGGGTGCCGGGGAGCTGTTTTTT.

A few counts support this clone. The V call is TRBV5-4, the J call TRBJ2-5; tentative D call: TRBD2 (5 bases). Trimming cost V 3 bases and J 2 bases, with 17 bases left between them. Germline V gene lookup returns CDR1 SGHNT and CDR2 YYREEE (reference sequence). CDR3 length: 16 residues. The CDR3 protein is CASSSDLRTGQETQYF. For the CDR3, the DNA is TGTGCCAGCAGCTCGGACCTAAGGACTGGACAAGAGACCCAGTACTTC.

This clone was found a few times. Distinct nucleotide sequences in the sample also encode this CDR3. J is TRBJ1-1 and V is TRBV6-1; TRBD1 is a possible D gene (5 bases). This CDR3 is built from 14 residues. Trimming left V 6 bases short and J 2 bases short, with 13 bases between. The germline gives CDR1 MNHNS, CDR2 SASEGT. The CDR3 is CASSSGGVNTEAFF. In nucleotides, the CDR3 is TGTGCCAGCAGCTCTGGAGGGGTCAACACTGAAGCTTTCTTT.